This TCR beta chain was profiled in a study of radiation and T cells in renal cell carcinoma. Background on the study: Nephrectomy followed 15 Gy stereotactic body radiation by 4 weeks.

Using immunoSEQ multiplex PCR, the repertoire was profiled, and TCRdb retains in-frame clones only, with some absent. The sample lists 95,000 to 150,000 clones, around 84% occurring once. The CDR3 spans 13 residues. The V end was cut by 6 bases, the J end by 6 bases, with 15 bases between. Germline loops: CDR1 SGHVS, CDR2 FQNEAQ. Time point described: baseline pretreatment blood. The treatment is: 15 Gy SBRT to primary tumor, nephrectomy 4 weeks later. Notes on this clone: Its target is unknown.

Findings and limits, study-wide: From baseline, blood top tumor clonotypes peaked at 2 weeks post-radiation. Baseline intratumoral clonotype presence is unknown without pretreatment biopsies.

The chain links TRBV7-8 to TRBJ2-7; possibly TRBD2 for D (6 bases). Source: blood, taken from a patient whose treatment included radiotherapy and nephrectomy. The clonotype comes from a woman aged 55-70 years with renal cell carcinoma. The DNA of the CDR3 is TGTGCCAGCAGATCCCCCCGGGAGTCCGAGCAGTACTTC. Protein product: CASRSPRESEQYF.